This TCR beta chain was recorded in a study of blood T cell repertoires in COVID-19. Across the study: The samples span acute and convalescent COVID-19 from the United States, Italy and Spain. From T cells, B-cell-depleted T cells, or PBMCs came the material, which was cDNA or gDNA.

V was cut by 2 bases and J by 6 bases, with 10 bases left in between. The germline gives CDR1 MGHRA, CDR2 YSYEKL. The CDR3 spans 14 residues. Study processing details: The assay estimated nucleated cells by amplifying reference gene primers. Measured with immunoSEQ multiplex PCR; TCRdb has only the in-frame clones, and not every one. That table supplies the V and J calls and clone size; D and trimming were determined from the DNA. The repertoire holds roughly 240,000 clones, with roughly 82% as singletons. Material for sequencing was peripheral blood. The V call is TRBV4-1, the J call TRBJ1-4, with D unresolved. The receptor comes from a man in his forties or fifties who had recovered from COVID-19. Here the CDR3 DNA reads TGCGCCAGCAGCCAATTGTCAGGTTATGAAAAACTGTTTTTT. It encodes CASSQLSGYEKLFF.